The 28 T cell receptor beta chains below all came from one sample that was sequenced in a study of cytomegalovirus exposure and HLA in healthy donors. With 60 Vbeta and 13 Jbeta primers, the PCR was carried out. This table comes from immunoSEQ multiplex PCR, and its TCRdb copy is limited to in-frame clones, with some not included. Its table records 100,000 to 150,000 clones. Sequenced input: PBMCs. These receptors were taken from a woman between 40 and 50 years old in good health and CMV-seronegative.

The chain is built from TRBV7-9 and TRBJ1-1; 9 bases line up with TRBD1. This CDR3 region has 15 residues. Germline V lookup: CDR1 SEHNR, CDR2 FQNEAQ (reference sequence). The trim removed 4 bases at V and 0 bases at J, leaving 3 bases unmatched. The CDR3 is CASSSGTGMNTEAFF. The CDR3 DNA reads as TGTGCCAGCAGCTCCGGGACAGGGATGAACACTGAAGCTTTCTTT.

This chain joins TRBV7-3 and TRBJ2-6; D unresolved. V was shortened by 5 bases and J by 2 bases, with 10 bases between the two germline ends. This CDR3 contains 15 residues. The V gene's germline CDR1 is SGHTA and CDR2 FQGTGA. The CDR3 nucleotides are TGTGCCAGCAGCCATAGGAGACCTGGGGCCAACGTCCTGACTTTC. This gives the protein CASSHRRPGANVLTF.

This chain connects TRBV11-1 to TRBJ1-1, with TRBD1 matching 7 bases. This CDR3 has 14 amino acids. The ends lost 1 base at V and 4 bases at J; junction bases unmatched: 3. CDR1 and CDR2 from the germline V gene are SGHAT and FQDESV (reference sequence). In DNA, the CDR3 is TGTGCCAGCAGCTTAGGCAGGGGGGCCACTGAAGCTTTCTTT. It is translated as CASSLGRGATEAFF.

The chain has TRBV5-8 and TRBJ2-7; TRBD1 aligns across 9 bases. This CDR3 comprises 14 residues. The junction had 6 bases not matched to a gene; V was cut back by 5 bases and J by 3 bases. Germline CDR1 SGHTS, CDR2 YDEGEE. CDR3 nucleotide sequence: TGTGCCAGCAGGGGGTGGGGACAGGGCTACGAGCAGTACTTC. It translates to CASRGWGQGYEQYF. The variable domain in full, with the rest retrieved from reference TRBV5-8 and TRBJ2-7, is EAGVTQSPTHLIKTRGQQATLRCSPISGHTSVYWYQQALGLGLQFLLWYDEGEERNRGNFPPRFSGRQFPNYSSELNVNALELEDSALYLCASRGWGQGYEQYFGPGTRLTVT.

This chain connects TRBV7-2 to TRBJ1-6; maybe TRBD1 (6 bases). CDR3 size: 17 residues. Germline lookup yields CDR1 SGHTA and CDR2 FQGNSA. V was shortened by 2 bases and J by 8 bases, with 19 bases between the two germline ends. In nucleotides, the CDR3 is TGTGCCAGCAGCTTAAGGTTAGGGCAGGGGTCGTATTCACCCCTCCACTTT. This gives the protein CASSLRLGQGSYSPLHF.

The rearrangement uses TRBV28 and TRBJ2-1, with a weak D call TRBD1 (5 bases). Germline CDR1 MDHEN, CDR2 SYDVKM. The CDR3 has 15 amino acids. V lost 5 bases to trimming and J lost 6 bases, with 17 bases between them. CDR3 DNA: TGTGCCAGCAGTAGCTCAGGGTCGGGTAGCAATGAGCAGTTCTTC. It specifies CASSSSGSGSNEQFF.

V and J are TRBV28 and TRBJ1-1, with D possibly being TRBD1 (5 bases). The CDR3 is 14 residues long. Germline CDR1 reads MDHEN; CDR2 reads SYDVKM. V was cut by 3 bases and J by 9 bases, with 17 bases left in between. The CDR3 sequence is CASSLGRWQGKAFF. CDR3 sequence (DNA): TGTGCCAGCAGTTTGGGCAGGTGGCAGGGAAAAGCTTTCTTT.

The chain carries TRBV9 and TRBJ2-3; 12 positions agree with TRBD2. The CDR3 runs 16 residues. Germline values: CDR1 SGDLS, CDR2 YYNGEE. V lost 0 bases and J lost 1; bases outside the gene matches: 0. The CDR3: CASSVGTSGGTDTQYF. The CDR3 nucleotides are TGTGCCAGCAGCGTAGGGACTAGCGGGGGCACAGATACGCAGTATTTT.

The CDR3 loop is CASSLYPQGLTEAFF. CDR3 in DNA: TGTGCCAGCAGTTTATACCCACAGGGGCTAACTGAAGCTTTCTTT. The V and J genes are TRBV27 and TRBJ1-1; 7 nucleotides line up with TRBD1. The germline V gene has CDR1 MNHEY and CDR2 SMNVEV (reference sequence). CDR3 length: 15 residues. The J segment lost 5 bases and the V segment lost 1 base, leaving 7 bases of the junction unmatched.

CDR3 in amino acids: CASSPRGGDSNQPQHF. DNA for the CDR3: TGTGCCAGCTCACCGCGGGGGGGCGATAGCAATCAGCCCCAGCATTTT. J is TRBJ1-5 and V is TRBV18; a possible D gene is TRBD1 (6 bases). V was trimmed by 3 bases and J by 0 bases, leaving 12 bases between them. This CDR3 contains 16 residues. Germline V CDR1 and CDR2: KGHSH, LQKENI.

V gene TRBV11-2 combines with J gene TRBJ2-7; 8 positions agree with TRBD2. The CDR3 has 15 residues. Germline V gives CDR1 SGHAT, CDR2 FQNNGV. Trimming removed 0 bases from V and 5 bases from J; junction bases left unmatched: 6. The CDR3 sequence: CASSLDRRGADEQYF. For the CDR3, the DNA is TGTGCCAGCAGCTTAGATCGGCGGGGGGCGGACGAGCAGTACTTC.

This chain uses TRBV7-9 with TRBJ2-3, with a tentative D call TRBD1 (9 bases). V lost 5 bases and J 4 bases, leaving 25 bases between the germline ends. This CDR3 is 18 amino acids long. Per germline, CDR1 SEHNR and CDR2 FQNEAQ (reference sequence). The CDR3 DNA reads TGTGCCAGCAGCCCAACTCGGGGGGGACAGGGAGGGGCAGATACGCAGTATTTT. Encoded protein: CASSPTRGGQGGADTQYF.

The genes are TRBV5-1 and TRBJ2-5; D remains ambiguous. V was clipped by 0 bases and J by 7 bases, with 7 bases between them. CDR1 is SGHRS and CDR2 is YFSETQ in the germline V gene. The CDR3 is 12 residues long. CDR3 amino acids: CASSLGYGTQYF. The CDR3 region has the DNA TGCGCCAGCAGCTTGGGGTACGGGACCCAGTACTTC.

V gene TRBV28 combines with J gene TRBJ1-3; D is unresolved. Deletions cut 8 bases from V and 7 bases from J, with 15 bases between. The CDR3 extends over 13 amino acids. Per germline, CDR1 MDHEN and CDR2 SYDVKM. DNA of the CDR3: TGTGCCAGCGGTGTCCCAGCGCCGAACACCATATATTTT. It encodes CASGVPAPNTIYF.

The V gene is TRBV28, the J gene TRBJ1-5, with D hard to call. The germline gives CDR1 MDHEN, CDR2 SYDVKM. The CDR3 contains 12 residues. V shed 8 bases and J shed 0 bases, with 5 bases lying between them. CDR3 protein: CASHNSNQPQHF. DNA for the CDR3: TGTGCCAGCCACAATAGCAATCAGCCCCAGCATTTT.

The chain combines TRBV9 with TRBJ2-2; 8 bases are shared with TRBD1. The V and J ends lost 1 base and 3 bases, in that order; junction bases with no gene match: 5. Per the germline V gene, CDR1 is SGDLS and CDR2 is YYNGEE. This CDR3 contains 16 residues. The CDR3 region has the DNA TGTGCCAGCAGCGTACCCGGGACAGGCGACACCGGGGAGCTGTTTTTT. Protein: CASSVPGTGDTGELFF.

CDR3 sequence: CAISGTGPGNEQFF. DNA for the CDR3: TGTGCCATCAGTGGGACAGGGCCCGGGAATGAGCAGTTCTTC. V usage is TRBV10-3 and J usage is TRBJ2-1; TRBD1 agrees at 8 bases. The CDR3 runs to 14 residues. Trimming cost V 4 bases and J 7 bases; bases outside gene matches: 6. Germline CDR1 ENHRY, CDR2 SYGVKD.

The CDR3 region has the DNA TGTGCCAGCAGTCTGGGCAGGGGGCGGGATGGCTACACCTTC. Amino acids: CASSLGRGRDGYTF. This chain uses TRBV2 with TRBJ1-2; 8 nucleotides align to TRBD1. The CDR3 covers 14 residues. CDR1 is SNHLY and CDR2 is FYNNEI in the germline V gene. J lost 6 bases, V lost 5 bases, and 8 bases had no gene match.

The chain is built from TRBV6-1 and TRBJ2-6; D is undetermined. This CDR3 has 15 amino acids. V gave up 7 bases and J gave up 0 bases, with 10 bases separating them. CDR1 and CDR2 (germline): MNHNS, SASEGT. Here the CDR3 reads CASISPLSGANVLTF. The CDR3 nucleotides read TGTGCCAGCATTTCACCACTCTCTGGGGCCAACGTCCTGACTTTC.

On this clone itself: One end of the junction fails to match germline, which may point to a read error. V gene TRBV4-2 combines with J gene TRBJ1-1; weak D call: TRBD1 (6 bases). Germline V lookup: CDR1 LGHNA, CDR2 YNFKEQ. This CDR3 is built from 15 residues. DNA of the CDR3: TGTGCCAGCAGCCTTGCCCGGGACACTAACACTGAAGCTCTCTTT. Residues: CASSLARDTNTEALF.

The V gene is TRBV28, the J gene TRBJ1-4; D not certain. CDR1 is MDHEN, CDR2 SYDVKM, per germline. V was shortened by 4 bases and J by 8 bases, with 14 bases between the two germline ends. The CDR3 spans 14 residues. The CDR3 sequence is CASSSSGGHEKLFF. DNA for the CDR3: TGTGCCAGCAGTTCTAGTGGCGGTCACGAAAAACTGTTTTTT.

The chain has TRBV10-3 and TRBJ2-1; 12 nucleotides align to TRBD2. V lost 5 bases, J lost 2 bases, and 1 base stayed unmatched. The CDR3 extends over 15 amino acids. CDR1 and CDR2 from the germline V gene are ENHRY and SYGVKD. The CDR3 DNA sequence: TGTGCCATCAGTTCTAGCGGGGGGGCCTACAATGAGCAGTTCTTC. Protein: CAISSSGGAYNEQFF.

The chain links TRBV6-1 to TRBJ2-2; 14 bases match TRBD2. Trimming cost V 0 bases and J 6 bases; bases outside gene matches: 9. The CDR3 has 19 amino acids. Germline V gene data show CDR1 as MNHNS and CDR2 as SASEGT. The CDR3 bases are TGTGCCAGCAGTGAAGCGCTTCGACTAGCGGGGGGGCACGCCGGGGAGCTGTTTTTT. This translates into CASSEALRLAGGHAGELFF.

This chain joins TRBV9 and TRBJ2-6; 7 bases match TRBD1. Germline lookup yields CDR1 SGDLS and CDR2 YYNGEE. CDR3 size: 15 residues. Germline trimming cut 7 bases from V and 0 bases from J; bases unmatched to any gene: 4. CDR3 amino acids: CASGAGGSGANVLTF. CDR3 in DNA: TGTGCCAGCGGGGCAGGGGGCTCTGGGGCCAACGTCCTGACTTTC.

The rearrangement joins TRBV4-3 to TRBJ1-4; D is undetermined. The CDR3 covers 13 residues. The germline V and J ends were trimmed by 0 bases and 7 bases, with 6 bases remaining between them. CDR1 is LGHNA and CDR2 is YSLEER in the germline V gene. The chain's CDR3 is CASSQERGEKLFF. The CDR3 DNA reads as TGCGCCAGCAGCCAAGAGAGAGGTGAAAAACTGTTTTTT.

This rearrangement joins TRBV19 to TRBJ2-2, with 8 bases identical to TRBD1. After removal of 7 bases from V and 4 bases from J, the junction contained 11 bases not matched to a gene. The CDR3 has 16 residues. Germline values: CDR1 LNHDA, CDR2 SQIVND (reference sequence). CDR3 in amino acids: CASKGMTGVGTGELFF. The CDR3 bases are TGTGCCAGTAAAGGCATGACAGGGGTTGGCACCGGGGAGCTGTTTTTT.

The rearrangement links TRBV7-2 to TRBJ2-5; 14 nucleotides agree with TRBD2. CDR3 length: 19 amino acids. The trim removed 4 bases at V and 4 bases at J, leaving 14 bases unmatched. Germline lookup yields CDR1 SGHTA and CDR2 FQGNSA. CDR3 nucleotides: TGTGCCAGCAGCTGGTCCGGGACTAGCGGGGGAAAATTACGAGAGACCCAGTACTTC. Translating gives CASSWSGTSGGKLRETQYF. The variable domain in full, with the rest retrieved from reference TRBV7-2 and TRBJ2-5, is GAGVSQSPSNKVTEKGKDVELRCDPISGHTALYWYRQSLGQGLEFLIYFQGNSAPDKSGLPSDRFSAERTGGSVSTLTIQRTQQEDSAVYLCASSWSGTSGGKLRETQYFGPGTRLLVL.

The chain uses TRBV5-1 and TRBJ1-6; 8 nucleotides match TRBD1. The trim removed 8 bases at V and 5 bases at J, leaving 3 bases unmatched. This CDR3 spans 13 amino acids. Germline-derived CDR1 and CDR2 are SGHRS and YFSETQ. In nucleotides, the CDR3 is TGCGCCAGTTCGACAGGGGATAATTCACCCCTCCACTTT. It is translated as CASSTGDNSPLHF. Filled out from reference TRBV5-1 and TRBJ1-6, the complete variable domain reads KAGVTQTPRYLIKTRGQQVTLSCSPISGHRSVSWYQQTPGQGLQFLFEYFSETQRNKGNFPGRFSGRQFSNSRSEMNVSTLELGDSALYLCASSTGDNSPLHFGNGTRLTVT.